Following are 11 T cell receptor beta chains from one sample sequenced in a study of cytomegalovirus exposure and HLA in healthy donors. The table came from immunoSEQ multiplex PCR; TCRdb's copy has only in-frame clones and leaves some out. The data show some 250,000 clones, with about 90% seen just once and 0.95% to 1.5% held by the top ten. Sequencing was done on a sample of PBMCs. The receptors originated from a woman aged 25 to 39 in good health and CMV-seropositive.

The chain uses TRBV27 and TRBJ2-1; 7 bases match TRBD2. This CDR3 is 14 amino acids long. Losses at the gene ends were 5 bases for V and 5 bases for J; bases not matched to a gene: 6. CDR1 is MNHEY, CDR2 SMNVEV, per germline (reference sequence). This CDR3 is CASSTRLAHNEQFF. CDR3 nucleotides: TGTGCCAGCAGTACAAGACTAGCCCACAATGAGCAGTTCTTC.

This rearrangement joins TRBV27 to TRBJ1-5; D unclear. CDR1 and CDR2 (germline): MNHEY, SMNVEV (reference sequence). The ends were cut back, 6 bases at V and 5 bases at J, with 11 bases in the middle. The CDR3 runs 13 residues. CDR3 in amino acids: CASSLNRDQPQHF. The CDR3 nucleotides are TGTGCCAGCAGCCTGAACCGGGATCAGCCCCAGCATTTT.

The chain carries TRBV5-1 and TRBJ1-1; 7 bases fit TRBD1. Trimming cost V 2 bases and J 6 bases; bases outside gene matches: 4. CDR1 is SGHRS and CDR2 is YFSETQ in the germline V gene. The CDR3 extends over 13 amino acids. The CDR3 bases are TGCGCCAGCAGCTTTACGACAGGGTCTGAAGCTTTCTTT. It codes for CASSFTTGSEAFF.

This clone was seen once. This chain uses TRBV28 with TRBJ1-4; 8 nucleotides line up with TRBD1. After removal of 9 bases from V and 7 bases from J, the junction contained 10 bases not matched to a gene. The CDR3 loop spans 14 amino acids. Per the germline V gene, CDR1 is MDHEN and CDR2 is SYDVKM. The CDR3 nucleotides read TGTGCCAGTGGGCAGGGGGCCATTGGTGAAAAACTGTTTTTT. Translation: CASGQGAIGEKLFF.

The V call is TRBV4-2, the J call TRBJ2-3, with D possibly TRBD1 on 5 matching bases. CDR1 and CDR2 from the germline V gene are LGHNA and YNFKEQ. Trimming shortened V by 1 base and J by 6 bases, and 23 bases separated the two germline ends. The CDR3 extends over 18 amino acids. This chain's CDR3 is CASSQGYGQPASYDTQYF. As DNA, the CDR3 is TGTGCCAGCAGCCAAGGGTACGGACAACCCGCAAGTTACGATACGCAGTATTTT.

This rearrangement joins TRBV11-2 to TRBJ2-7; 10 bases map to TRBD2. Per germline, CDR1 SGHAT and CDR2 FQNNGV. Trimming at V came to 6 bases and at J to 6 bases, leaving 8 bases not matched to a gene. There are 14 residues in the CDR3. CDR3 amino acids: CASRSLAGAGEQYF. CDR3 DNA sequence: TGTGCCAGCAGAAGTCTAGCGGGAGCGGGCGAGCAGTACTTC. Full variable domain (rest looked up from reference TRBV11-2 and TRBJ2-7): EAGVAQSPRYKIIEKRQSVAFWCNPISGHATLYWYQQILGQGPKLLIQFQNNGVVDDSQLPKDRFSAERLKGVDSTLKIQPAKLEDSAVYLCASRSLAGAGEQYFGPGTRLTVT.

This rearrangement joins TRBV27 to TRBJ1-4; the D is unclear. The CDR3 contains 11 residues. The V and J ends lost 3 bases and 7 bases respectively, with 3 bases between them. The germline V gene has CDR1 MNHEY and CDR2 SMNVEV (reference sequence). Here the CDR3 reads CASSFGEKLFF. Here the CDR3 DNA reads TGTGCCAGCAGTTTCGGTGAAAAACTGTTTTTT.

In its sample, this clone was seen a few times. The V and J genes are TRBV27 and TRBJ2-7; 9 bases align to TRBD1. This CDR3 comprises 15 residues. V gave up 5 bases and J gave up 1 base; unmatched junction bases: 6. Looked up from germline, CDR1 is MNHEY and CDR2 is SMNVEV (reference sequence). This CDR3 reads CASSRIGTGSYEQYF. Written as DNA, the CDR3 is TGTGCCAGCAGTCGAATCGGGACAGGGTCCTACGAGCAGTACTTC.

J is TRBJ1-1 and V is TRBV20-1; D remains ambiguous. This CDR3 is 11 amino acids long. Germline CDR1 reads DFQATT; CDR2 reads SNEGSKA (reference sequence). CDR3 DNA: TGCACAAGCGATGGGAACACTGAAGCTTTCTTT. It codes for CTSDGNTEAFF.

The chain combines TRBV7-8 with TRBJ2-1, with TRBD2 matching 12 bases. V shed 0 bases and J 2 bases; nucleotides not matched to a gene: 11. Looked up from germline, CDR1 is SGHVS and CDR2 is FQNEAQ. CDR3 length: 20 amino acids. The CDR3 region is CASSLARRLAGEAAYNEQFF. DNA of the CDR3: TGTGCCAGCAGCTTAGCGCGAAGACTAGCGGGAGAGGCGGCCTACAATGAGCAGTTCTTC.

V gene TRBV7-6 combines with J gene TRBJ2-7; 7 nucleotides match TRBD2. Per the germline V gene, CDR1 is SGHVS and CDR2 is FNYEAQ. V lost 7 bases, J lost 1 base, and 7 bases stayed unmatched. CDR3 length: 14 amino acids. The CDR3 reads CASKLQRGSYEQYF. The CDR3 nucleotides are TGTGCCAGCAAATTACAGCGGGGATCCTACGAGCAGTACTTC.